This note documents a single T cell receptor (beta chain) sequence. Per the original methods: Amplification of reference gene primers was used by the study to estimate nucleated cell counts. This table comes from immunoSEQ multiplex PCR, and its TCRdb copy is limited to in-frame clones, with some not included. That table furnishes V, J and clone size, whereas the DNA furnished D and trimming. Among hundreds of thousands of clones listed, approximately 86% were seen once. The data originate from a study of blood T cell repertoires in COVID-19. Study-wide background: Collection of acute and convalescent COVID-19 samples took place in the United States, Italy and Spain.

This CDR3 has 16 amino acids. The germline V gene encodes CDR1 MDHEN and CDR2 SYDVKM. V dropped 2 bases and J dropped 1; count of bases not matched to a gene: 4. This sequence joins TRBV28 and TRBJ1-3; 8 nucleotides line up with TRBD1. This TCR was sampled from a woman in her thirties who had recovered from COVID-19. What was sequenced was peripheral blood. The CDR3 DNA is TGTGCCAGCAGTTTAGGGACAGGACCTTCTGGAAACACCATATATTTT. It encodes CASSLGTGPSGNTIYF.